The 8 T cell receptor beta chains given below trace back to one sample, sequenced in a study of shared T cell receptors in the human thymus. Sequenced by immunoSEQ multiplex PCR; TCRdb stores in-frame clones only, minus some. The table has hundreds of thousands of clones, 70% to 90% seen once; the top ten hold around 0.0094%. Another study also made use of these data, one on human thymus T cells.

Material: thymocytes. The receptors were gathered from a girl in the first two years of life with a congenital heart defect.

The gene calls are TRBV5-5 and TRBJ2-3; 7 bases fit TRBD2. The V gene end was trimmed by 2 bases and the J gene end by 0 bases; junction bases not matched to a gene: 9. The CDR3 is made up of 17 amino acids. Germline assignment: CDR1 SGHKS and CDR2 YYEKEE (reference sequence). The CDR3: CASSLVLRRGSTDTQYF. CDR3 nucleotide sequence: TGTGCCAGCAGCTTAGTCCTCCGGCGGGGGAGCACAGATACGCAGTATTTT. Based on the CDR3 plus reference TRBV5-5 and TRBJ2-3, the full variable domain is DAGVTQSPTHLIKTRGQQVTLRCSPISGHKSVSWYQQVLGQGPQFIFQYYEKEERGRGNFPDRFSARQFPNYSSELNVNALLLGDSALYLCASSLVLRRGSTDTQYFGPGTRLTVL.

The chain joins TRBV29-1 to TRBJ1-3; TRBD1 aligns across 8 bases. Germline CDR1 is SQVTM and CDR2 is ANQGSEA. The length of the CDR3 is 16 residues. The V segment lost 1 base and the J segment 0 bases; nucleotides outside the gene matches: 5. The CDR3: CSVEVRGQVSGNTIYF. DNA of the CDR3: TGCAGCGTTGAAGTTCGGGGACAGGTCTCTGGAAACACCATATATTTT.

This sequence joins TRBV19 and TRBJ2-1; D unresolved. The CDR3 has 12 amino acids. The V and J ends lost 7 bases and 5 bases respectively, with 9 bases between them. The germline V gene has CDR1 LNHDA and CDR2 SQIVND (reference sequence). For the CDR3, the DNA is TGTGCCAGTAAAAGAGATCACAATGAGCAGTTCTTC. This codes for CASKRDHNEQFF.

In its sample, this clone was seen a few times. This chain joins TRBV5-1 and TRBJ2-1; D is possibly TRBD2 (6 bases). The CDR3 sequence is 13 residues long. V lost 1 base to trimming and J lost 12 bases, with 14 bases between them. Germline CDR1 reads SGHRS; CDR2 reads YFSETQ. The chain's CDR3 is CASSLFWPGGQFF. The CDR3 DNA reads as TGCGCCAGCAGCTTGTTTTGGCCCGGGGGGCAGTTCTTC.

This clone was observed once. The chain joins TRBV19 to TRBJ2-2; maybe TRBD2 (5 bases). This CDR3 is 16 amino acids long. Per germline, CDR1 LNHDA and CDR2 SQIVND (reference sequence). Deletions cut 9 bases from V and 3 bases from J, with 20 bases between. The CDR3 sequence is CASRPGWARYTGELFF. The CDR3 bases are TGTGCCAGCCGACCGGGGTGGGCGCGGTACACCGGGGAGCTGTTTTTT.

The gene calls are TRBV6-6 and TRBJ1-5; D not resolved. Deletions cut 0 bases from V and 9 bases from J, with 9 bases between. Germline V lookup: CDR1 MNHNY, CDR2 SVGAGI (reference sequence). This CDR3 is 13 amino acids long. For the CDR3, the DNA is TGTGCCAGCAGTTACTCGAGATCGCGGCCCCAGCATTTT. It yields the protein CASSYSRSRPQHF.

The chain links TRBV6-1 to TRBJ1-6; D gene ambiguous. This CDR3 region has 11 residues. CDR1 is MNHNS and CDR2 is SASEGT in the germline V gene. V dropped 6 bases and J dropped 9 bases, with 6 bases sitting between them. Here the CDR3 reads CASRGPSPLHF. The CDR3 coding sequence is TGTGCCAGCAGGGGCCCTTCACCCCTCCACTTT.

V and J are TRBV27 and TRBJ2-3; D gene ambiguous. V was pared by 6 bases and J by 0 bases, with 10 bases between. Germline V lookup: CDR1 MNHEY, CDR2 SMNVEV (reference sequence). This CDR3 contains 14 residues. The CDR3 nucleotides read TGTGCCAGCAGGCGTGTGACTAGCACAGATACGCAGTATTTT. Amino acids: CASRRVTSTDTQYF.